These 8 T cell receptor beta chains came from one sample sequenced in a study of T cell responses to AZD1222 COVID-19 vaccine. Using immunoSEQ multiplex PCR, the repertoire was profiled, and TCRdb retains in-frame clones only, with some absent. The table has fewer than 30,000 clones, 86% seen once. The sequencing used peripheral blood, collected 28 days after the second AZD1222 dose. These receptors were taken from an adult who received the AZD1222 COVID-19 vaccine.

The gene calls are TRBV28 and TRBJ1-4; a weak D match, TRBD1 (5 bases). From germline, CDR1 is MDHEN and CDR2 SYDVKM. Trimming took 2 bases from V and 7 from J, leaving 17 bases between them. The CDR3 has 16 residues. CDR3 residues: CASSLRIRVMGEKLFF. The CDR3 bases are TGTGCCAGCAGTTTACGGATCAGGGTGATGGGTGAAAAACTGTTTTTT. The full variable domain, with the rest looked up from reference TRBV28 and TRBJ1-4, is DVKVTQSSRYLVKRTGEKVFLECVQDMDHENMFWYRQDPGLGLRLIYFSYDVKMKEKGDIPEGYSVSREKKERFSLILESASTNQTSMYLCASSLRIRVMGEKLFFGSGTQLSVL.

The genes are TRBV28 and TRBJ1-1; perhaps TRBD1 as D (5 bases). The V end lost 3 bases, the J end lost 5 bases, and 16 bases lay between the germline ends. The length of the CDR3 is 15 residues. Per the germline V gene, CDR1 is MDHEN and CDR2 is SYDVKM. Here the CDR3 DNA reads TGTGCCAGCAGTTTCCGCAGGTCTGGGGGGACTGAAGCTTTCTTT. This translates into CASSFRRSGGTEAFF.

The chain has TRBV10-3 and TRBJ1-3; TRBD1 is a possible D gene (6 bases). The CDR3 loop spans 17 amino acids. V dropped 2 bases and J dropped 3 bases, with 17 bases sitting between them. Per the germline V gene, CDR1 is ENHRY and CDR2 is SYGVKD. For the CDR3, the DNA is TGTGCCATCAGTGAGGGGGACGAGGGGGAGGGTGGAAACACCATATATTTT. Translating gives CAISEGDEGEGGNTIYF.

The chain's CDR3 is CASRGGVIEAEQFF. In DNA form, the CDR3 reads TGCGCCAGCAGAGGGGGGGTTATTGAAGCTGAGCAGTTCTTC. The rearrangement joins TRBV5-1 to TRBJ2-1, with D perhaps TRBD2 (7 bases). This CDR3 comprises 14 residues. Trimming left V 5 bases short and J 9 bases short, with 18 bases between. CDR1 SGHRS and CDR2 YFSETQ come from the germline V gene. Variable domain in full (rest from reference TRBV5-1 and TRBJ2-1): KAGVTQTPRYLIKTRGQQVTLSCSPISGHRSVSWYQQTPGQGLQFLFEYFSETQRNKGNFPGRFSGRQFSNSRSEMNVSTLELGDSALYLCASRGGVIEAEQFFGPGTRLTVL.

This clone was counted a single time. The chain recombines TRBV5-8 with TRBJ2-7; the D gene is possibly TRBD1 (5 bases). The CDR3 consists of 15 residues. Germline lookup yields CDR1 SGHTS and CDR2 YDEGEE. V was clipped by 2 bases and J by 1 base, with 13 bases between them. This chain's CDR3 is CASSLASRASYEQYF. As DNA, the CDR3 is TGTGCCAGCAGCTTAGCCAGCAGGGCGTCCTACGAGCAGTACTTC.

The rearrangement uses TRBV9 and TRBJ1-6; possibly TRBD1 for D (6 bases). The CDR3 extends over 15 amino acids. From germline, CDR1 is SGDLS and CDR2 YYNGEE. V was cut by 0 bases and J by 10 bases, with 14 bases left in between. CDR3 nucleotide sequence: TGTGCCAGCAGCGTAGGTCCAGGGGTAGGGTCACCCCTCCACTTT. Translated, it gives CASSVGPGVGSPLHF.

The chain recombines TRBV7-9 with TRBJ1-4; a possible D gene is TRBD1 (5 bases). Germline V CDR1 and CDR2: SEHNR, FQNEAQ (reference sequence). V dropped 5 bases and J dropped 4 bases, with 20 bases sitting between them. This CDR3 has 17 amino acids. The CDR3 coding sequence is TGTGCCAGCAGCCGCGGGGAGGGGACCGGAGTTAATGAAAAACTGTTTTTT. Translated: CASSRGEGTGVNEKLFF.

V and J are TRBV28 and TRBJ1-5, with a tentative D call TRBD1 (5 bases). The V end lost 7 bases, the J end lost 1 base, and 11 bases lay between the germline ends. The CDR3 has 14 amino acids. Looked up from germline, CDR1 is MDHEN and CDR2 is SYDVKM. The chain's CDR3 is CASKGGESNQPQHF. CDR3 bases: TGTGCCAGCAAGGGAGGGGAGAGCAATCAGCCCCAGCATTTT.